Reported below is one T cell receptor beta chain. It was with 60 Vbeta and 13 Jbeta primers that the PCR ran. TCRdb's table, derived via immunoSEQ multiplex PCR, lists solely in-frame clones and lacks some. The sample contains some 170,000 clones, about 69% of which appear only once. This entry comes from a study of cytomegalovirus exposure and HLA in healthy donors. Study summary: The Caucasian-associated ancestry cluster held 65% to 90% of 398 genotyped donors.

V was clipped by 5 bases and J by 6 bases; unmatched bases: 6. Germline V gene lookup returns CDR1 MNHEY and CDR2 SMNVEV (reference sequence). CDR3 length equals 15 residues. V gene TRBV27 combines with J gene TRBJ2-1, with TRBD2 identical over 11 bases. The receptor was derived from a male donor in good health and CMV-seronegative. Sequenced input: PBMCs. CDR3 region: CASSPVAGGPNEQFF. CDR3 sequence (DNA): TGTGCCAGCAGTCCGGTAGCGGGAGGGCCCAATGAGCAGTTCTTC.